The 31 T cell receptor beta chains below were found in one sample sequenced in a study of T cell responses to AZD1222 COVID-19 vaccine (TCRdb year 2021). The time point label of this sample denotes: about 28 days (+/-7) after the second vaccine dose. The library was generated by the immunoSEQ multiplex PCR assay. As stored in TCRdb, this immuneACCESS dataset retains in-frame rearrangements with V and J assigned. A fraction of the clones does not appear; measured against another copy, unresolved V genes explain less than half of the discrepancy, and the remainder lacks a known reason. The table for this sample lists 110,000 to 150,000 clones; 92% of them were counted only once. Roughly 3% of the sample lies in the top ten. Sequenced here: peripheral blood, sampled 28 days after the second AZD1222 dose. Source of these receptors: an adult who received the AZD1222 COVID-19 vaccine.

The CDR3 region is CASSEWGISGNTIYF. CDR3 DNA: TGTGCCAGTAGTGAGTGGGGAATCTCTGGAAACACCATATATTTT. V gene TRBV19 combines with J gene TRBJ1-3; D is unresolved. CDR1 is LNHDA, CDR2 SQIVND, per germline (reference sequence). The CDR3 is 15 residues long. V lost 5 bases, J lost 0 bases, and 11 bases lay in between.

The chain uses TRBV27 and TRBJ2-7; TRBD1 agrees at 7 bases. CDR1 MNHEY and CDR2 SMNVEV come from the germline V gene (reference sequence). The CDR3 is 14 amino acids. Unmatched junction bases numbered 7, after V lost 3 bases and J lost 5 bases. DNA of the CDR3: TGTGCCAGCAGTTTCGGTCGACAGGGACACGAGCAGTACTTC. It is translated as CASSFGRQGHEQYF.

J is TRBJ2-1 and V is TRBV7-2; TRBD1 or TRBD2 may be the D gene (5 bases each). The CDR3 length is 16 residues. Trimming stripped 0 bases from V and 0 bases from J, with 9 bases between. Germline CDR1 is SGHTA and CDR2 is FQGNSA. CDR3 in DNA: TGTGCCAGCAGCTTAGCGGGACCGAGCTCCTACAATGAGCAGTTCTTC. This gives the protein CASSLAGPSSYNEQFF.

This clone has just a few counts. This CDR3 reads CASSRGGGNYGYTF. The CDR3 nucleotides read TGTGCCAGCAGCCGAGGGGGTGGCAACTATGGCTACACCTTC. The chain uses TRBV5-4 and TRBJ1-2; tentatively, D is TRBD1 (6 bases). Germline-derived CDR1 and CDR2 are SGHNT and YYREEE (reference sequence). CDR3 size: 14 residues. V was trimmed by 4 bases and J by 2 bases, leaving 12 bases between them.

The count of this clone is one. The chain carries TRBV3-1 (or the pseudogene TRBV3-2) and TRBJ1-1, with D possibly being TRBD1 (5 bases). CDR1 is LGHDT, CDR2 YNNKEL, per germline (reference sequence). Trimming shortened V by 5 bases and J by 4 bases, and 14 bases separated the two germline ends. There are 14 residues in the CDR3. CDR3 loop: CASSEPGRSTEAFF. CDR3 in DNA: TGTGCCAGCAGCGAACCGGGACGGAGCACTGAAGCTTTCTTT.

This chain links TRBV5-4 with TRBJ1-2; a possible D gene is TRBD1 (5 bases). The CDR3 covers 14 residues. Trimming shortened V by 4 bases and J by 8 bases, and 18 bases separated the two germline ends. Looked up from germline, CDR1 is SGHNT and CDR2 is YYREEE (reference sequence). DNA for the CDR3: TGTGCCAGCAGCCCCGGGCAGGGAATTTCCGGCTACACCTTC. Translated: CASSPGQGISGYTF.

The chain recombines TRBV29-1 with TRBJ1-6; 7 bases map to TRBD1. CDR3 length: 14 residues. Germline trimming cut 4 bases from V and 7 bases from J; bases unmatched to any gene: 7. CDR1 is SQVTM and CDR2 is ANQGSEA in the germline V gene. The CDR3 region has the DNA TGCAGCGTTGCCTACGGGACAGCCAATTCACCCCTCCACTTT. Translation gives CSVAYGTANSPLHF. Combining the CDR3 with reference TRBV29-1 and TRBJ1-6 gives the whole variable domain SAVISQKPSRDICQRGTSLTIQCQVDSQVTMMFWYRQQPGQSLTLIATANQGSEATYESGFVIDKFPISRPNLTFSTLTVSNMSPEDSSIYLCSVAYGTANSPLHFGNGTRLTVT.

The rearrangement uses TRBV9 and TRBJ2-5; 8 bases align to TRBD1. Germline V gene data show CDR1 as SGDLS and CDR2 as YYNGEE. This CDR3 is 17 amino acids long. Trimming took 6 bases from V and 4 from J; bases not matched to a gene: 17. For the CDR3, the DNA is TGTGCCAGCACCCTCAGAGATGGCAGGGGGCGCGGAGAGACCCAGTACTTC. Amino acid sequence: CASTLRDGRGRGETQYF.

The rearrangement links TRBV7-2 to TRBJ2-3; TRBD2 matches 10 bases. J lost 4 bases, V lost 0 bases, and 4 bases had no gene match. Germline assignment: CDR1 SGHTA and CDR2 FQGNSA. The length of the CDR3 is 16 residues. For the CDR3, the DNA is TGTGCCAGCAGCTTAGCTATGAGCGGGAGGGCAGATACGCAGTATTTT. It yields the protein CASSLAMSGRADTQYF.

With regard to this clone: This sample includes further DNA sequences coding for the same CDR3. The CDR3 loop is CASSYSGSSYNEQFF. In DNA form, the CDR3 reads TGTGCCAGCAGTTACTCGGGAAGCTCCTACAATGAGCAGTTCTTC. V gene TRBV6-5 combines with J gene TRBJ2-1; D gene unclear. Per germline, CDR1 MNHEY and CDR2 SVGAGI. V lost 0 bases and J 0 bases, leaving 6 bases between the germline ends. This CDR3 has 15 residues.

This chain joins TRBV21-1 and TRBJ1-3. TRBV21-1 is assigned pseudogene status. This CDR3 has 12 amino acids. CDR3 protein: CASSKNGNTIYF. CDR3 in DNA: TGTGCCAGCAGCAAAAATGGAAACACCATATATTTT.

The CDR3 sequence is CASSPVSYNEQFF. The CDR3 coding sequence is TGTGCCAGCAGCCCTGTCTCGTACAATGAGCAGTTCTTC. The chain carries TRBV11-2 and TRBJ2-1; D ambiguous. V gave up 5 bases and J gave up 4 bases, with 9 bases separating them. The germline CDR1 and CDR2 sequences are SGHAT and FQNNGV. This CDR3 has 13 amino acids.

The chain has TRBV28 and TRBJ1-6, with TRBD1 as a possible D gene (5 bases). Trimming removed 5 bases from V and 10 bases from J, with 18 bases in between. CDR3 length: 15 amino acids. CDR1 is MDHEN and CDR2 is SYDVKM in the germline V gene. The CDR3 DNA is TGTGCCAGCAGTCCGGGGGATCAGGGTGGATCACCCCTCCACTTT. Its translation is CASSPGDQGGSPLHF.

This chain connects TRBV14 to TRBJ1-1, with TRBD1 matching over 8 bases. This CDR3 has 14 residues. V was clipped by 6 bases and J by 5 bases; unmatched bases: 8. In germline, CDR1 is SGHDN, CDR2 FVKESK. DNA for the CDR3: TGTGCCAGCAGACCCCGGACAGGGTTGACTGAAGCTTTCTTT. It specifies CASRPRTGLTEAFF.

The CDR3 DNA follows: TGTGCCAGCAGCCTAGCGGGGAGCCTCTACAATGAGCAGTTCTTC. Translating gives CASSLAGSLYNEQFF. The V gene is TRBV11-2, the J gene TRBJ2-1; 9 bases map to TRBD2. The CDR3 has 15 amino acids. Trimming cost V 5 bases and J 3 bases; bases outside gene matches: 5. Germline V CDR1 and CDR2: SGHAT, FQNNGV.

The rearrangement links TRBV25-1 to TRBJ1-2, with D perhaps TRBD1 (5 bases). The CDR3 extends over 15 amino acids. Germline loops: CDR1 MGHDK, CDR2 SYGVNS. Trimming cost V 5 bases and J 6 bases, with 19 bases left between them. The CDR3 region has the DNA TGTGCCAGCAGTCCCGGAAAGGGGAGCATCGATGGCTACACCTTC. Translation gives CASSPGKGSIDGYTF.

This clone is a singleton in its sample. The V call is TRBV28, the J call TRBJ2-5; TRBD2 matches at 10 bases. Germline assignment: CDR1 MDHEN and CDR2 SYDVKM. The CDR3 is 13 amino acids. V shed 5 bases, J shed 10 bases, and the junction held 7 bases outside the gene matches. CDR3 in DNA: TGTGCCAGCAGTGGCCTAGCGGGAGTGAACCAGTACTTC. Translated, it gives CASSGLAGVNQYF.

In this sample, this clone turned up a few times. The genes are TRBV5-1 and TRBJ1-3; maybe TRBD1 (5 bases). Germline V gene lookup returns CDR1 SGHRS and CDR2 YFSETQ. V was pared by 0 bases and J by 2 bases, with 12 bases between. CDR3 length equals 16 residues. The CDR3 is CASSLAVMGAGNTIYF. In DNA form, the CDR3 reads TGCGCCAGCAGCTTGGCCGTGATGGGGGCTGGAAACACCATATATTTT. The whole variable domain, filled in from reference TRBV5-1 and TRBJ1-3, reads KAGVTQTPRYLIKTRGQQVTLSCSPISGHRSVSWYQQTPGQGLQFLFEYFSETQRNKGNFPGRFSGRQFSNSRSEMNVSTLELGDSALYLCASSLAVMGAGNTIYFGEGSWLTVV.

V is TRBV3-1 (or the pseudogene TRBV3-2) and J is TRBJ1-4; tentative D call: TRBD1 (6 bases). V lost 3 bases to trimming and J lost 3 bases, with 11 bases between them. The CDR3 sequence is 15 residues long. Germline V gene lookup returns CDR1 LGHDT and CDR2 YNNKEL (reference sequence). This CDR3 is CASSHSGGPNEKLFF. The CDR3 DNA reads TGTGCCAGCAGCCACTCGGGGGGGCCTAATGAAAAACTGTTTTTT.

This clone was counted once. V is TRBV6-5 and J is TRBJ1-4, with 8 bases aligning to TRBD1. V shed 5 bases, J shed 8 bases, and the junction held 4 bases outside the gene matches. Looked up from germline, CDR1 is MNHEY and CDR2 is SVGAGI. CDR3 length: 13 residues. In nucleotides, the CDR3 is TGTGCCAGCAGTAACAGGGGGGAAGAAAAACTGTTTTTT. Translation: CASSNRGEEKLFF.

The CDR3, as DNA: TGTGCCAGCGCTAAGTTCACTAGCACAGATACGCAGTATTTT. This sequence encodes CASAKFTSTDTQYF. This rearrangement joins TRBV27 to TRBJ2-3; D ambiguous. CDR1 is MNHEY and CDR2 is SMNVEV in the germline V gene (reference sequence). V was trimmed by 8 bases and J by 0 bases, leaving 12 bases between them. This CDR3 is built from 14 residues.

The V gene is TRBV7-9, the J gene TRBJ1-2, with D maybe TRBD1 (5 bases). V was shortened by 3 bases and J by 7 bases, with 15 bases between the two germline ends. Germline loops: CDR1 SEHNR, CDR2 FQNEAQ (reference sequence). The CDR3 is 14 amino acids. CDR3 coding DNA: TGTGCCAGCAGCTTCGGCGGGGCGATATCTGGCTACACCTTC. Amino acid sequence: CASSFGGAISGYTF.

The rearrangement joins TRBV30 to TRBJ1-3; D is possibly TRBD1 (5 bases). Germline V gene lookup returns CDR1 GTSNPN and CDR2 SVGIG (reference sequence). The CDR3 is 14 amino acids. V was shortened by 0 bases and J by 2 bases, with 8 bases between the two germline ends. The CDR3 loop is CAWSVRGTGNTIYF. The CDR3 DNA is TGTGCCTGGAGTGTACGGGGGACTGGAAACACCATATATTTT.

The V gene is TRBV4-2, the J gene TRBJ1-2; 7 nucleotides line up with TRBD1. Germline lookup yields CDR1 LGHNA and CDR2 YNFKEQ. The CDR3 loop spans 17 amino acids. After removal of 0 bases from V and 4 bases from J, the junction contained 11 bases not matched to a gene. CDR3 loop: CASSQEDWPGQIYGYTF. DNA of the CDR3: TGTGCCAGCAGCCAAGAAGATTGGCCGGGACAGATCTATGGCTACACCTTC.

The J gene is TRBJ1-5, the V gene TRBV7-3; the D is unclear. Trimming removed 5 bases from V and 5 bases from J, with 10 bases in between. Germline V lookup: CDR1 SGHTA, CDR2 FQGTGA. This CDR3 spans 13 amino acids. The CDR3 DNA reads TGTGCCAGCAGCCTCCTAGCGGATCAGCCCCAGCATTTT. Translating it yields CASSLLADQPQHF. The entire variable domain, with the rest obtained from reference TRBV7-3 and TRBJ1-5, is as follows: GAGVSQTPSNKVTEKGKYVELRCDPISGHTALYWYRQSLGQGPEFLIYFQGTGAADDSGLPNDRFFAVRPEGSVSTLKIQRTERGDSAVYLCASSLLADQPQHFGDGTRLSIL.

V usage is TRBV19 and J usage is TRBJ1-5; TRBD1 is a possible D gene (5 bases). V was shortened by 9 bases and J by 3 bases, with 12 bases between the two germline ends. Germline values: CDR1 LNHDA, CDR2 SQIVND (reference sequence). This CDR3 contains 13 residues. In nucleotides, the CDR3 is TGTGCCAGCGCCCAGACAGACAATCAGCCCCAGCATTTT. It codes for CASAQTDNQPQHF.

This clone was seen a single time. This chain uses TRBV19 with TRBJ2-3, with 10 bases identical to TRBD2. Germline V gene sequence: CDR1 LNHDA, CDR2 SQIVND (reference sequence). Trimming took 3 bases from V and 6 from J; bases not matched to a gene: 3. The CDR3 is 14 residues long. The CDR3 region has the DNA TGTGCCAGTAGTATGGGACTAGCGAGCGATACGCAGTATTTT. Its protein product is CASSMGLASDTQYF. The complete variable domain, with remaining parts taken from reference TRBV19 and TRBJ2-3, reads DGGITQSPKYLFRKEGQNVTLSCEQNLNHDAMYWYRQDPGQGLRLIYYSQIVNDFQKGDIAEGYSVSREKKESFPLTVTSAQKNPTAFYLCASSMGLASDTQYFGPGTRLTVL.

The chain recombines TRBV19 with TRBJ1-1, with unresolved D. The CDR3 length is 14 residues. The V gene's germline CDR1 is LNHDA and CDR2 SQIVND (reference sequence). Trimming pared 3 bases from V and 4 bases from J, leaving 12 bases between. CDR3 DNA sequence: TGTGCCAGTAGTATCGGGAATGTGGTCACTGAAGCTTTCTTT. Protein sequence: CASSIGNVVTEAFF. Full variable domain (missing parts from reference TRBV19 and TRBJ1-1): DGGITQSPKYLFRKEGQNVTLSCEQNLNHDAMYWYRQDPGQGLRLIYYSQIVNDFQKGDIAEGYSVSREKKESFPLTVTSAQKNPTAFYLCASSIGNVVTEAFFGQGTRLTVV.

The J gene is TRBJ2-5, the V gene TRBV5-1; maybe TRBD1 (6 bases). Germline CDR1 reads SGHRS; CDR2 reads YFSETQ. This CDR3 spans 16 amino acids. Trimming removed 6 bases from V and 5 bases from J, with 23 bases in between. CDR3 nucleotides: TGCGCCAGCACGTTACCCAACACAGGGCTCGGGGAGACCCAGTACTTC. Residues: CASTLPNTGLGETQYF.

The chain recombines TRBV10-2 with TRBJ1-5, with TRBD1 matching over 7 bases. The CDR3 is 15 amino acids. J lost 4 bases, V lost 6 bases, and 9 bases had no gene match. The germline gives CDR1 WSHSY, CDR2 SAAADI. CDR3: CASSLTGQRNQPQHF. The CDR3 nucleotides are TGCGCCAGCAGCCTTACGGGACAGAGGAATCAGCCCCAGCATTTT.

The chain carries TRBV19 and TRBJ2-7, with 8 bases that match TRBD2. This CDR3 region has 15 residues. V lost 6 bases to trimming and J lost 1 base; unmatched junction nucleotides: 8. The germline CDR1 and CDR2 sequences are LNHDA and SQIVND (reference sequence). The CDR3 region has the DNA TGTGCCAGTAGACGCTCGGCTAGCGGGTCCTACGAGCAGTACTTC. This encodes CASRRSASGSYEQYF.